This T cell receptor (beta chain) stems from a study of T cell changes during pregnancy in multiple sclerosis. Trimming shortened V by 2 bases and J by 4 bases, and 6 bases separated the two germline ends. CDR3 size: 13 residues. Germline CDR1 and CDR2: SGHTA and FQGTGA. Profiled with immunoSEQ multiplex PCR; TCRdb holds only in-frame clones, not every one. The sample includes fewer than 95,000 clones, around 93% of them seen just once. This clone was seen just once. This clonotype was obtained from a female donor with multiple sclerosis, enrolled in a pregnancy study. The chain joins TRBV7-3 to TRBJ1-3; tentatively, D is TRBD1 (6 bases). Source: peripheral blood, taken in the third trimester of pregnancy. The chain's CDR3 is CASSLQGGNTIYF. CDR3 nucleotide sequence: TGTGCCAGCAGCTTACAGGGGGGAAACACCATATATTTT. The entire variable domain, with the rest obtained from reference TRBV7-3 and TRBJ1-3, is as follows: GAGVSQTPSNKVTEKGKYVELRCDPISGHTALYWYRQSLGQGPEFLIYFQGTGAADDSGLPNDRFFAVRPEGSVSTLKIQRTERGDSAVYLCASSLQGGNTIYFGEGSWLTVV.